This T cell receptor (beta chain) came from a study of cytomegalovirus exposure and HLA in healthy donors. Looked up from germline, CDR1 is MNHNS and CDR2 is SASEGT. Trimming cost V 11 bases and J 5 bases, with 16 bases left between them. The CDR3 runs 13 residues. General observations from the study: Later on, a genetic analysis was performed. It linked a missense variant in DCLRE1C with V- and J-gene trimming of TCR beta. It was only CMV serostatus that was available as immune exposure information. A cluster of highly shared sequence variants was likely a sequencing artifact.

This clone was picked up a small number of times. No antigen is known for it. Use of 60 Vbeta and 13 Jbeta primers characterized the PCR. This table comes from immunoSEQ multiplex PCR, and its TCRdb copy is limited to in-frame clones, with some not included. This sample has 150,000 or so clones, with about 80% found just once. This receptor was obtained from a man between 25 and 39 years old in good health and CMV-seropositive. The V gene is TRBV6-1, the J gene TRBJ1-5; D is possibly TRBD1 (5 bases). Sequenced: PBMCs. The DNA for the CDR3 is TGTGCCGCAACCCAAGGGGTTCATCAGCCCCAGCATTTT. The encoded protein is CAATQGVHQPQHF.